This TCR beta chain was found in a study of blood T cell repertoires in COVID-19. Per the germline V gene, CDR1 is MNHEY and CDR2 is SVGAGI. Losses at the gene ends were 4 bases for V and 4 bases for J; bases not matched to a gene: 7. CDR3 length: 14 amino acids. Per the original data handling: Reference gene primer amplification yielded estimated nucleated cell counts. Some clones are missing from TCRdb's copy, which holds only in-frame ones; the method was immunoSEQ multiplex PCR. V and J calls and clone size follow that table, whereas D and trimming were derived from the DNA. In the table there are about 140,000 clones, approximately 80% of which are singletons.

The clonotype originates from an older man who had recovered from COVID-19. Sequenced sample: peripheral blood. V gene TRBV6-5 combines with J gene TRBJ2-7; 7 positions agree with TRBD1. The CDR3 spells CASSLGTALYEQYF. The CDR3 nucleotides read TGTGCCAGCAGTTTAGGGACAGCCCTGTACGAGCAGTACTTC.